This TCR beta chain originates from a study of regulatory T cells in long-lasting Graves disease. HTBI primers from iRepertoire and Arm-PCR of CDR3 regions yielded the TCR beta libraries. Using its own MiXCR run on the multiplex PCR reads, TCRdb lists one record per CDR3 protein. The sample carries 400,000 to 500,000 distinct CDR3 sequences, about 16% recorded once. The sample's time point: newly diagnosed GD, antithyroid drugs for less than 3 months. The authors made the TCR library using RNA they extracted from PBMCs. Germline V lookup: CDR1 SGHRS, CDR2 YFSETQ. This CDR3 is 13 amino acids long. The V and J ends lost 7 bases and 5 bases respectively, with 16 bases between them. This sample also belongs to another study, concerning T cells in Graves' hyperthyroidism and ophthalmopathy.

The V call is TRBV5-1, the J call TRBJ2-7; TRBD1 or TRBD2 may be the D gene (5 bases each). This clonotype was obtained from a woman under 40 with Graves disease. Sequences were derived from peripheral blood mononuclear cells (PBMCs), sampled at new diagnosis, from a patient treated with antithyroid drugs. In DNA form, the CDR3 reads TGCGCCAGCGGGGGAAGCAGGGTTCACGAGCAGTACTTC. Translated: CASGGSRVHEQYF. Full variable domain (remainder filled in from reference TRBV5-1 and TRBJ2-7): KAGVTQTPRYLIKTRGQQVTLSCSPISGHRSVSWYQQTPGQGLQFLFEYFSETQRNKGNFPGRFSGRQFSNSRSEMNVSTLELGDSALYLCASGGSRVHEQYFGPGTRLTVT.